The clone carrying this T cell receptor (beta chain) was recorded once. The antigen remains undetermined. Naive CD8 cells lacked CD45RO, underwent positive selection for CCR7 and left out terminally differentiated effector memory CD45RA+ cells. Genomic DNA of every subset was divided equally among multiple immunoSEQ plates. TCRdb's table, derived via immunoSEQ multiplex PCR, lists solely in-frame clones and lacks some. Altogether a few million clones are present, 80% to 95% being singletons, with the ten largest covering about 1.7%. This record belongs to a study of shared clonotypes between healthy human individuals. CDR1 MNHEY and CDR2 SMNVEV come from the germline V gene (reference sequence). The V end lost 7 bases, the J end lost 5 bases, and 18 bases lay between the germline ends. This CDR3 comprises 14 residues. Findings and caveats of the study: What naive subsets generally showed was a larger estimated richness than memory subsets showed.

The TCR originated in a man aged 18 to 29 in good health. Some clones in this sample may be carry-over from other donors' samples. The sample comprised naive CD8+ T cells from PBMCs. The chain employs TRBV27 and TRBJ2-7; TRBD2 might be the D (6 bases). CDR3 DNA: TGTGCCAGCACCCGCTCCGGGAGACCCCACGAGCAGTACTTC. This encodes CASTRSGRPHEQYF.